These T cell receptor beta chains were read from a single sample in a study of cytomegalovirus exposure and HLA in healthy donors. Libraries were prepared by immunoSEQ multiplex PCR; TCRdb keeps only in-frame clonotypes and omits some of them. The data contain under 150,000 clones, 70% to 80% of them singletons. Specimen: PBMCs. Receptors originate from a woman in her sixties or seventies in good health and CMV-seronegative. The CDR3 runs from the conserved cysteine through the conserved F or W.

CDR3aa,v_gene,j_gene
CASSPGDRARGDTQYF,TRBV14,TRBJ2-3
CASTTEINSYEQYF,TRBV5-1,TRBJ2-7
CAWTRSETQYF,TRBV30,TRBJ2-5
CASRGAARNYNEQFF,TRBV6-1,TRBJ2-1
CASSYGRVGQGAGEQFF,TRBV28,TRBJ2-1
CASSPRQGWNSPLHF,TRBV28,TRBJ1-6
CASSSGLAGGLSYNEQFF,TRBV5-1,TRBJ2-1
CASSLVGPGGSTGELFF,TRBV7-2,TRBJ2-2
CASSDSGTEQETQYF,TRBV19,TRBJ2-5
CASSFGGYYNEQFF,TRBV7-3,TRBJ2-1
CASAGTAGVGNTQYF,TRBV7-3,TRBJ2-3
CASSVVGSYQDAFF,TRBV6-1,TRBJ1-1
CASSFHATVNTEAFF,TRBV5-1,TRBJ1-1
CASSLGQGTHEKLFF,TRBV5-1,TRBJ1-4
CASSLTGTGGKETQYF,TRBV5-1,TRBJ2-5
CASSPKGVAGTSEYNEQFF,TRBV4-2,TRBJ2-1
CASSFSTQGYEQYF,TRBV28,TRBJ2-7
CASRLGGGNEQFF,TRBV7-9,TRBJ2-1
CASRIPSDTQYF,TRBV12-2,TRBJ2-3
CASSPSRGASGANVLTF,TRBV9,TRBJ2-6
CASSVAGGYSNQPQHF,TRBV27,TRBJ1-5
CASSEKGQTGKGETQYF,TRBV25-1,TRBJ2-5
CASSFSGENEQYF,TRBV11-2,TRBJ2-7
CASSHQVASQETQYF,TRBV28,TRBJ2-5
CASRARNNEQFF,TRBV12-2,TRBJ2-1
CASSLTGTGSYEQYF,TRBV5-1,TRBJ2-7
CASSPHLAPGDGYTF,TRBV27,TRBJ1-2
CASSEAPNSNSPLHF,TRBV2,TRBJ1-6
CASSPGGRGFTDTQYF,TRBV4-1,TRBJ2-3
CASSPGTGTSPLHF,TRBV18,TRBJ1-6
CASSPPALAGAHSYNEQFF,TRBV7-9,TRBJ2-1
CAWSVRALKAPEAFF,TRBV30,TRBJ1-1
CASSSTSGSDSEQFF,TRBV7-2,TRBJ2-1
CASSTPGTGGYEQYF,TRBV6-1,TRBJ2-7